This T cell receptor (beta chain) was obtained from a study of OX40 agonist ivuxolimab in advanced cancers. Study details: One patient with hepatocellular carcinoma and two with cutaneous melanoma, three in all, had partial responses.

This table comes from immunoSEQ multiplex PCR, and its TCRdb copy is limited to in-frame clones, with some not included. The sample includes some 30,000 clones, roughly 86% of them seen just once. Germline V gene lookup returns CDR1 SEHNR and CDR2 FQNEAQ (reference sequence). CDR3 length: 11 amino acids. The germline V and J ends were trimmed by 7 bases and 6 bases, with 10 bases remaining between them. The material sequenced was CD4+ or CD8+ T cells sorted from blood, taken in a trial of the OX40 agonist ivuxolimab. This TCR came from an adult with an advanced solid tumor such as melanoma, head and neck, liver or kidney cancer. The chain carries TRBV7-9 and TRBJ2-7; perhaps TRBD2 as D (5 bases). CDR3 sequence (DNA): TGTGCCAGCACTTTTGGAGGCGAGCAGTACTTC. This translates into CASTFGGEQYF.